This TCR beta chain was sequenced during a study of blood T cell repertoires in COVID-19. In the authors' methods: Estimation of nucleated cell counts relied on the amplification of reference gene primers. Clones were sequenced by immunoSEQ multiplex PCR, and TCRdb holds only the in-frame ones, with some missing. For V, J and clone size, that table is used; D and trimming come from the DNA. Among about 310,000 clones listed, roughly 90% were seen once. Participant reports of clinical history set cohort assignment. Deletions cut 4 bases from V and 2 bases from J, with 11 bases between. In germline, CDR1 is LGHNA, CDR2 YNFKEQ. The CDR3 has 15 residues.

The rearrangement joins TRBV4-2 to TRBJ1-4; D possibly corresponds to TRBD1 (6 bases). The clonotype was recovered from a woman between 35 and 50 years old who had recovered from COVID-19. Sample: PBMCs or T cells enriched from blood (not recorded which). The CDR3 loop is CASSLWTATNEKLFF. CDR3 DNA sequence: TGTGCCAGCAGCCTCTGGACAGCTACTAATGAAAAACTGTTTTTT.